The next 25 T cell receptor beta chains were all read from a single sample in a study of response to subunit inactivated influenza vaccine. TCRdb processed the RT-PCR reads anew with MiXCR; each CDR3 protein has one entry. The sample has some 640,000 distinct CDR3 sequences, over 11% seen once. This material consisted of PBMCs from blood, taken around two weeks before vaccination. The receptors were sampled from a man aged 50 or older who received an inactivated influenza vaccine.

This clonotype was seen only a few times. The chain carries TRBV4-1 and TRBJ2-7, with TRBD1 matching 7 bases. The V gene's germline CDR1 is MGHRA and CDR2 YSYEKL. CDR3 length: 17 residues. V shed 2 bases, J shed 2 bases, and the junction held 12 bases outside the gene matches. The CDR3: CASSQKGGLTGTYEQYF. Here the CDR3 DNA reads TGCGCCAGCAGCCAAAAAGGGGGCTTGACAGGTACCTACGAGCAGTACTTC.

V and J are TRBV7-9 and TRBJ2-3, with TRBD2 matching over 8 bases. V trimming: 7 bases; J trimming: 4 bases; junction bases outside the gene matches: 10. CDR1 is SEHNR, CDR2 FQNEAQ, per germline (reference sequence). The CDR3 length is 15 residues. This CDR3 is CASNPTSGSSDTQYF. DNA for the CDR3: TGTGCCAGCAACCCGACAAGCGGGAGCTCAGATACGCAGTATTTT.

The chain employs TRBV28 and TRBJ2-7, with 8 bases fitting TRBD2. V was pared by 3 bases and J by 2 bases, with 6 bases of the junction left unmatched. Germline V CDR1 and CDR2: MDHEN, SYDVKM. This CDR3 comprises 15 residues. The CDR3 bases are TGTGCCAGCAGTTTCGCGGGGGGAACTGCCTACGAGCAGTACTTC. Translating it yields CASSFAGGTAYEQYF. Together with reference TRBV28 and TRBJ2-7, the CDR3 gives the full variable domain: DVKVTQSSRYLVKRTGEKVFLECVQDMDHENMFWYRQDPGLGLRLIYFSYDVKMKEKGDIPEGYSVSREKKERFSLILESASTNQTSMYLCASSFAGGTAYEQYFGPGTRLTVT.

Only a few counts were recorded for this clonotype. This chain links TRBV5-1 with TRBJ1-2; 9 bases align to TRBD1. After removal of 4 bases from V and 6 bases from J, the junction contained 7 bases not matched to a gene. The CDR3 loop spans 14 amino acids. The germline gives CDR1 SGHRS, CDR2 YFSETQ. The CDR3 spells CASSRTGGVDGYTF. In DNA form, the CDR3 reads TGCGCCAGCAGCCGCACAGGGGGCGTTGATGGCTACACCTTC.

This clonotype has more than one count but fewer than ten. This rearrangement joins TRBV7-9 to TRBJ1-2; 9 nucleotides align to TRBD1. Germline values: CDR1 SEHNR, CDR2 FQNEAQ (reference sequence). The junction had 8 bases not matched to a gene; V was cut back by 6 bases and J by 0 bases. This CDR3 is built from 16 residues. The CDR3 nucleotides are TGTGCCAGCAGGCCTGGACAGGGGTTCCCTAACTATGGCTACACCTTC. The encoded protein is CASRPGQGFPNYGYTF. Looking up the rest from reference TRBV7-9 and TRBJ1-2 gives the full variable domain: DTGVSQNPRHKITKRGQNVTFRCDPISEHNRLYWYRQTLGQGPEFLTYFQNEAQLEKSRLLSDRFSAERPKGSFSTLEIQRTEQGDSAMYLCASRPGQGFPNYGYTFGSGTRLTVV.

The rearrangement uses TRBV15 and TRBJ1-6; no reliable D call. The CDR3 runs to 15 residues. The V and J ends lost 3 bases and 7 bases respectively, with 13 bases between them. From germline, CDR1 is LNHNV and CDR2 YYDKDF (reference sequence). In DNA form, the CDR3 reads TGTGCCACCAGCAGTGCCCATCGAGGGAATTCACCCCTCCACTTT. Its protein product is CATSSAHRGNSPLHF.

This clonotype occurred a few times. V gene TRBV6-1 combines with J gene TRBJ1-3; D uncertain. The CDR3 covers 17 residues. Per the germline V gene, CDR1 is MNHNS and CDR2 is SASEGT. The V and J ends lost 6 bases and 8 bases respectively, with 26 bases between them. CDR3 coding DNA: TGTGCCAGCAGCTCCGCTCTCCTGGGAGATTTGGAGGACACCATATATTTT. It specifies CASSSALLGDLEDTIYF.

The V and J genes are TRBV5-1 and TRBJ1-6, with 7 bases identical to TRBD1. Germline V gene lookup returns CDR1 SGHRS and CDR2 YFSETQ. Trimming cost V 3 bases and J 6 bases; bases outside gene matches: 3. The CDR3 runs 14 residues. Here the CDR3 reads CASSWDSSNSPLHF. CDR3 sequence (DNA): TGCGCCAGCAGCTGGGACAGCAGTAATTCACCCCTCCACTTT. Full variable domain (rest looked up from reference TRBV5-1 and TRBJ1-6): KAGVTQTPRYLIKTRGQQVTLSCSPISGHRSVSWYQQTPGQGLQFLFEYFSETQRNKGNFPGRFSGRQFSNSRSEMNVSTLELGDSALYLCASSWDSSNSPLHFGNGTRLTVT.

This clonotype was counted a few times. The V and J genes are TRBV4-1 and TRBJ1-6; D might be TRBD1 (6 bases). Germline-derived CDR1 and CDR2 are MGHRA and YSYEKL. Trimming removed 9 bases from V and 11 bases from J, with 20 bases in between. The CDR3 runs 14 residues. For the CDR3, the DNA is TGCGCCAGTGCCTACAGGGCTGAAACCCCACCCCTCCACTTT. Protein product: CASAYRAETPPLHF.

The chain combines TRBV6-5 with TRBJ1-5, with D possibly being TRBD1 (6 bases). The germline CDR1 and CDR2 sequences are MNHEY and SVGAGI. CDR3 size: 16 residues. The V end lost 4 bases, the J end lost 2 bases, and 15 bases lay between the germline ends. The CDR3 spells CASSLNRALGNQPQHF. The CDR3 region has the DNA TGTGCCAGCAGTTTAAACAGGGCCTTGGGCAATCAGCCCCAGCATTTT.

The table lists this clonotype with a few counts. The V call is TRBV27, the J call TRBJ2-3; 10 bases line up with TRBD2. The length of the CDR3 is 16 residues. V dropped 4 bases and J dropped 3; count of bases not matched to a gene: 7. The V gene's germline CDR1 is MNHEY and CDR2 SMNVEV (reference sequence). CDR3 sequence: CASSSLAGEVTDTQYF. The CDR3 region has the DNA TGTGCCAGCAGTTCCCTAGCGGGAGAGGTTACAGATACGCAGTATTTT.

Many counts were recorded for this clonotype. V and J are TRBV25-1 and TRBJ2-3; 11 positions match TRBD1. Losses at the gene ends were 5 bases for V and 4 bases for J; bases not matched to a gene: 5. Germline-derived CDR1 and CDR2 are MGHDK and SYGVNS. This CDR3 comprises 15 residues. CDR3: CASSTPGQGADTQYF. As DNA, the CDR3 is TGTGCCAGCAGTACCCCGGGACAGGGGGCAGATACGCAGTATTTT.

At least ten counts were recorded for this clonotype. The CDR3 spells CASRFSGGWNTGELFF. In nucleotides, the CDR3 is TGTGCCAGCAGGTTTAGCGGGGGCTGGAACACCGGGGAGCTGTTTTTT. The V call is TRBV12-3 or TRBV12-4, the J call TRBJ2-2, with 9 bases fitting TRBD2. V shed 6 bases and J 1 base; nucleotides not matched to a gene: 6. This CDR3 spans 16 amino acids.

There are a few counts of this clonotype. The V gene is TRBV29-1, the J gene TRBJ2-3; the match to TRBD1 covers 9 bases. CDR1 is SQVTM, CDR2 ANQGSEA, per germline. The CDR3 contains 13 residues. The V segment lost 7 bases and the J segment 2 bases; nucleotides outside the gene matches: 4. CDR3 bases: TGCAGCGCAGGGACAGGGCCCACAGATACGCAGTATTTT. This translates into CSAGTGPTDTQYF.

This clonotype was counted ten times or more. This chain connects TRBV29-1 to TRBJ1-1, with 11 bases matching TRBD1. The germline CDR1 and CDR2 sequences are SQVTM and ANQGSEA. The V and J ends lost 6 bases and 5 bases, in that order; junction bases with no gene match: 2. The CDR3 runs to 12 residues. The CDR3 region has the DNA TGCAGCGTAGGACAGGGGGCAACTGAAGCTTTCTTT. This sequence encodes CSVGQGATEAFF.

This chain links TRBV5-1 with TRBJ1-3; D is ambiguous. The ends were cut back, 0 bases at V and 3 bases at J, with 13 bases in the middle. This CDR3 is built from 16 residues. Germline CDR1 and CDR2: SGHRS and YFSETQ. CDR3 nucleotides: TGCGCCAGCAGCTTGGCTGGAGTGATGTATGGAAACACCATATATTTT. Amino acids: CASSLAGVMYGNTIYF.

The rearrangement links TRBV28 to TRBJ2-7; no reliable D call. CDR3 size: 16 residues. Trimming left V 6 bases short and J 6 bases short, with 24 bases between. Germline V gives CDR1 MDHEN, CDR2 SYDVKM. The CDR3 DNA reads TGTGCCAGCAGCCTAACCAGCCCTCGCCTAGGTTCCGAGCAGTACTTC. This encodes CASSLTSPRLGSEQYF.

There are many counts of this clonotype. The J gene is TRBJ2-3, the V gene TRBV28, with 7 bases matching TRBD1. V trimming: 6 bases; J trimming: 2 bases; junction bases outside the gene matches: 5. The CDR3 consists of 14 residues. Germline CDR1 and CDR2: MDHEN and SYDVKM. The CDR3, as DNA: TGTGCCAGCAGCCAAGGGACAGACACAGATACGCAGTATTTT. It specifies CASSQGTDTDTQYF.

J is TRBJ2-7 and V is TRBV2; 8 nucleotides align to TRBD1. The CDR3 is made up of 15 amino acids. With 1 base clipped from V and 3 bases from J, the junction kept 5 bases outside the gene matches. Germline CDR1 is SNHLY and CDR2 is FYNNEI. The CDR3 DNA sequence: TGTGCCAGCAGTGAAGGAGGGACAGGACTCTACGAGCAGTACTTC. Its protein product is CASSEGGTGLYEQYF.

This clonotype was counted a few times. The chain couples TRBV24-1 to TRBJ2-7; no firm D call. V was shortened by 7 bases and J by 4 bases, with 7 bases between the two germline ends. Per germline, CDR1 KGHDR and CDR2 SFDVKD. There are 11 residues in the CDR3. The CDR3 spells CATSPRYEQYF. CDR3 DNA: TGTGCCACCAGCCCCCGGTACGAGCAGTACTTC.

The chain carries TRBV19 and TRBJ1-1; D is undetermined. The CDR3 loop spans 14 amino acids. Germline values: CDR1 LNHDA, CDR2 SQIVND (reference sequence). With 5 bases removed from V and 0 bases from J, the gap between germline ends came to 10 bases. In DNA form, the CDR3 reads TGTGCCAGTAGTCCCGGCTACATGAACACTGAAGCTTTCTTT. Its protein product is CASSPGYMNTEAFF.

This clonotype was counted ten times or more. This chain joins TRBV7-2 and TRBJ2-2, with 8 bases that match TRBD1. There are 14 residues in the CDR3. CDR1 and CDR2 (germline): SGHTA, FQGNSA. Trimming at V came to 5 bases and at J to 7 bases, leaving 6 bases not matched to a gene. The CDR3 is CASSETGASGELFF. CDR3 sequence (DNA): TGTGCCAGCAGCGAGACAGGGGCGAGCGGGGAGCTGTTTTTT.

In its sample, this clonotype was seen a few times. This chain uses TRBV6-2 or TRBV6-3 with TRBJ1-1; D possibly corresponds to TRBD1 (6 bases). This CDR3 contains 14 residues. The V end was cut by 6 bases, the J end by 3 bases, with 14 bases between. Germline lookup yields CDR1 MNHEY and CDR2 SVGEGT. The CDR3, as DNA: TGTGCCAGCAGAGACGAGGGACACTACACTGAAGCTTTCTTT. It encodes CASRDEGHYTEAFF.

About this clonotype: It is unclear where the CDR3 begins or ends on the DNA, so no DNA is shown, and the CDR3 is as TCRdb lists it. The genes are TRBV5-1 and TRBJ2-7; the table's TRBD2 call for D was not verified on the DNA. The germline V gene encodes CDR1 SGHRS and CDR2 YFSETQ. The CDR3 is 15 residues long, ends included. The CDR3 loop is CASSVGPGNSYEQHF.

This clonotype was found many times. This chain links TRBV5-4 with TRBJ2-3; the D is unclear. The CDR3 runs to 13 residues. Germline lookup yields CDR1 SGHNT and CDR2 YYREEE (reference sequence). The V gene lost 3 bases and the J gene lost 5 bases, with 10 bases spanning the gap. CDR3 protein: CASSSPAQDTQYF. The CDR3 nucleotides are TGTGCCAGCAGCTCGCCCGCACAAGATACGCAGTATTTT.